This T cell receptor beta chain was identified during a study of Tregs in tolerant kidney transplant recipients. Produced via immunoSEQ multiplex PCR; TCRdb's table is partial and in-frame only. Of 50,000 to 80,000 clones in the sample, about 98% were seen once. Study-level findings and limits: Biological reproducibility was not directly addressed in this study. Findings come from small patient numbers and require larger validation. For some patients, primers changed over time, blocking nucleotide-level comparison.

The germline V gene has CDR1 MNHEY and CDR2 SMNVEV (reference sequence). This CDR3 comprises 14 residues. With V trimmed by 4 bases and J by 6 bases, 3 bases remained unmatched. Note on this clone: What it binds is unknown.

The specimen comprised Tregs from blood, sampled before the transplant. The V gene is TRBV27, the J gene TRBJ2-5, with 12 bases fitting TRBD2. This TCR was sampled from a human donor who received a combined kidney and bone marrow transplant. The CDR3: CASSSSGGVKTQYF. The CDR3, as DNA: TGTGCCAGCAGTTCTAGCGGGGGGGTGAAGACCCAGTACTTC.